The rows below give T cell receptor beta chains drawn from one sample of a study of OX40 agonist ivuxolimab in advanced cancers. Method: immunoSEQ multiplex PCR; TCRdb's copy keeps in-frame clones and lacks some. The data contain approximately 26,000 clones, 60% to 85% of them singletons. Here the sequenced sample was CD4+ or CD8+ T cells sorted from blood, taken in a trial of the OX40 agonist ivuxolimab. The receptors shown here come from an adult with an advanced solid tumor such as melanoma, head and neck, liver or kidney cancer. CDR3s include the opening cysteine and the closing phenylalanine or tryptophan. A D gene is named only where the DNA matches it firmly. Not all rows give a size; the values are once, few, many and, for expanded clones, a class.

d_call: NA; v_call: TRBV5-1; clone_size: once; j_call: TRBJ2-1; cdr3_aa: CASSLTASPYNEQFF; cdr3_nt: TGCGCCAGCAGCTTGACGGCTTCCCCCTACAATGAGCAGTTCTTC
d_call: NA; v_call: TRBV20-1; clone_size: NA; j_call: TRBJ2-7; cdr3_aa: CSASEGEQYF; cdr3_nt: TGCAGTGCTAGTGAGGGGGAGCAGTACTTC
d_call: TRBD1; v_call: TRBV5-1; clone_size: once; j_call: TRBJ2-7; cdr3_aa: CASSLAVGTGGSYEQYF; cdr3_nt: TGCGCCAGCAGCTTGGCCGTTGGGACAGGGGGTTCGTACGAGCAGTACTTC
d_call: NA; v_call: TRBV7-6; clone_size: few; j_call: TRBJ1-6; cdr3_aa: CASSPRTDSPLHF; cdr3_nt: TGTGCCAGCAGCCCAAGGACAGATTCACCCCTCCACTTT
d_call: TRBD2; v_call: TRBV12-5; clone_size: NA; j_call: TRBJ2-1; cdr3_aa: CASGLVPPTPGSGANEQFF; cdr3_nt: TGTGCTAGTGGTTTGGTACCCCCCACCCCGGGTAGCGGGGCGAATGAGCAGTTCTTC
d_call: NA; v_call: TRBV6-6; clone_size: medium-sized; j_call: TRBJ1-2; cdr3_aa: CASSYSAGPYGYTF; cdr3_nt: TGTGCCAGCAGTTACTCGGCAGGGCCCTATGGCTACACCTTC
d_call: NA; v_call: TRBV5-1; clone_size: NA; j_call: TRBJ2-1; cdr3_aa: CASSLDRYNEQFF; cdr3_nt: TGCGCCAGCAGCTTGGACAGGTACAATGAGCAGTTCTTC
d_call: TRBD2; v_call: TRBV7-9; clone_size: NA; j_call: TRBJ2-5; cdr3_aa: CASSLGRLAGGETQYF; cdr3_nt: TGTGCCAGCAGCTTAGGACGACTAGCGGGGGGAGAGACCCAGTACTTC
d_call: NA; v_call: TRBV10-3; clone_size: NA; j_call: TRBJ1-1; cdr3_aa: CAISEVANLGTEAFF; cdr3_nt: TGTGCCATCAGTGAAGTGGCTAACCTGGGCACTGAAGCTTTCTTT
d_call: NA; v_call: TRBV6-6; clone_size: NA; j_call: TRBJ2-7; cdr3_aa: CASSYSLRDEQYF; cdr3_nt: TGTGCCAGCAGTTACTCCCTGAGAGACGAGCAGTACTTC
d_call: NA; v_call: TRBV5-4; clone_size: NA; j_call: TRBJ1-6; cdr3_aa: CASSVHSGSLHF; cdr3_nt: TGTGCCAGCAGCGTCCACAGCGGATCCCTCCACTTT
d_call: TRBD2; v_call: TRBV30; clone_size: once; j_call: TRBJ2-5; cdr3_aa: CAWSLGVAGGQETQYF; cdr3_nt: TGTGCCTGGAGTCTTGGGGTGGCGGGGGGTCAAGAGACCCAGTACTTC
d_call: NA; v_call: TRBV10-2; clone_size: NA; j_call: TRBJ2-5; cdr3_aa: CASSESGLQGMGETQYF; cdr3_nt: TGCGCCAGCAGTGAGTCGGGACTACAGGGGATGGGAGAGACCCAGTACTTC
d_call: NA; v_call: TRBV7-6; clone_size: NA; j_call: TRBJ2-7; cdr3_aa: CASSLGSSGIFYEQYF; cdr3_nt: TGTGCCAGCAGCTTAGGTTCCTCGGGCATTTTTTACGAGCAGTACTTC
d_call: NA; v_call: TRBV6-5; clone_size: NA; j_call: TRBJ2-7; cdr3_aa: CASSYAGYYEQYF; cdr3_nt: TGTGCCAGCAGTTATGCGGGGTACTACGAGCAGTACTTC
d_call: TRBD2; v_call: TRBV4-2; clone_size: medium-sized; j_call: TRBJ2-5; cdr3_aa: CASSQRTSAETQYF; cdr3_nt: TGTGCCAGCAGCCAGAGGACTAGCGCGGAGACCCAGTACTTC
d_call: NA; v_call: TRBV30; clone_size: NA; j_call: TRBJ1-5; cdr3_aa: CAWSVSETSNQPQHF; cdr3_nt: TGTGCCTGGAGTGTAAGCGAAACCAGCAATCAGCCCCAGCATTTT
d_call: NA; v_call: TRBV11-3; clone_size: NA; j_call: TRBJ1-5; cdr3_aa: CASSLGAGNGQPQHF; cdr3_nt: TGTGCCAGCAGCTTAGGAGCAGGGAATGGACAGCCCCAGCATTTT
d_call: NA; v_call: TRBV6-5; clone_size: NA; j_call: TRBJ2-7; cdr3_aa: CASSYSGGFYEQYF; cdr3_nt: TGTGCCAGCAGTTACTCGGGGGGTTTTTACGAGCAGTACTTC
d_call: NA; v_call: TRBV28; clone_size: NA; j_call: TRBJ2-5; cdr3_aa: CASSLIGRTRETQYF; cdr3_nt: TGTGCCAGCAGTTTAATAGGTCGGACCCGAGAGACCCAGTACTTC
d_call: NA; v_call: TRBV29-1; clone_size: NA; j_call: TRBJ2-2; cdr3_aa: CSGTGVAGELFF; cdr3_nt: TGCAGCGGAACAGGTGTGGCCGGGGAGCTGTTTTTT
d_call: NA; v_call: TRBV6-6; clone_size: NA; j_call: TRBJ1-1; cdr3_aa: CASRWEVNTEAFF; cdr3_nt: TGTGCCAGCCGGTGGGAGGTGAACACTGAAGCTTTCTTT
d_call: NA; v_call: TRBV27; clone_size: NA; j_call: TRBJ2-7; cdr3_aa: CASSFEGGYEQYF; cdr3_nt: TGTGCCAGCAGTTTCGAGGGGGGCTACGAGCAGTACTTC
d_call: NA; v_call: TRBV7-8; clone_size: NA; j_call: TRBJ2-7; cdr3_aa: CASSLAAGASYEQYF; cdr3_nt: TGTGCCAGCAGCTTAGCAGCGGGCGCCTCCTACGAGCAGTACTTC
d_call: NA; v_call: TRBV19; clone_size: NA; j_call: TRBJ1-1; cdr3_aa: CASSIPGGMNTEAFF; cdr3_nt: TGTGCCAGTAGTATCCCCGGGGGGATGAACACTGAAGCTTTCTTT
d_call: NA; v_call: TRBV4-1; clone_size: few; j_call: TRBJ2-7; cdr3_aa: CASSPSGVLDYEQYF; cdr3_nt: TGCGCCAGCAGCCCGTCAGGAGTGCTTGACTACGAGCAGTACTTC
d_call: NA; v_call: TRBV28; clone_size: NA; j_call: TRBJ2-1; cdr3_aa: CASSVRQYNEQFF; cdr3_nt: TGTGCCAGCAGCGTTAGGCAATACAATGAGCAGTTCTTC
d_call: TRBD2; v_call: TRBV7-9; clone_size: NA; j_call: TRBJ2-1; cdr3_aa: CASSPGGASGGPYNEQFF; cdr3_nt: TGTGCCAGCAGCCCCGGGGGGGCTAGCGGGGGCCCCTACAATGAGCAGTTCTTC
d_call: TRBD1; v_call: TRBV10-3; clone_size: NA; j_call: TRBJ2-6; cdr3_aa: CAISGSPGTGNGANVLTF; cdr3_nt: TGTGCCATCAGTGGATCTCCCGGGACAGGGAACGGGGCCAACGTCCTGACTTTC
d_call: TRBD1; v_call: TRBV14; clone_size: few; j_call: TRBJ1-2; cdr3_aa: CASSQVQGAGGYTF; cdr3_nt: TGTGCCAGCAGCCAAGTCCAGGGGGCGGGTGGCTACACCTTC
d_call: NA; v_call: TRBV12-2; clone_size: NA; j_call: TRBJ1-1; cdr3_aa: CASRLALGQGATEAFF; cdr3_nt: TGTGCAAGTCGCTTAGCGCTGGGACAGGGGGCTACTGAAGCTTTCTTT
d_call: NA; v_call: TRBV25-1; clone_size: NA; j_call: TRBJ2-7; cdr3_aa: CASSEVRGFYEQYF; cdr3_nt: TGTGCCAGCAGTGAAGTTCGTGGGTTCTACGAGCAGTACTTC
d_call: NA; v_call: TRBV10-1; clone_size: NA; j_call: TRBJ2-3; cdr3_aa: CASSDPGLDTQYF; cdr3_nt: TGCGCCAGCAGTGACCCGGGACTTGATACGCAGTATTTT
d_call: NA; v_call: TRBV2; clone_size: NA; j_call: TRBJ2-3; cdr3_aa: CASSEGSRGAWPDTQYF; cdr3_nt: TGTGCCAGCAGTGAAGGAAGCCGTGGGGCTTGGCCAGATACGCAGTATTTT
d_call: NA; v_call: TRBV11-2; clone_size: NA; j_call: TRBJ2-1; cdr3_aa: CASSPGGGEQFF; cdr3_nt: TGTGCCAGCAGCCCCGGGGGCGGTGAGCAGTTCTTC
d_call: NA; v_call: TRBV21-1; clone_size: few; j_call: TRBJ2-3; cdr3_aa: CASSSLTDTQYF; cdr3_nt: TGTGCCAGCAGCTCGCTAACAGATACGCAGTATTTT
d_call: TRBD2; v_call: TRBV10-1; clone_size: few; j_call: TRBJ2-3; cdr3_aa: CASSDHRGTSLNTQYF; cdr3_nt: TGCGCCAGCAGTGATCATCGGGGGACTAGCCTAAATACGCAGTATTTT
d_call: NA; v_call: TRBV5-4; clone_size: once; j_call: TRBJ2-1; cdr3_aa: CASSSSSSGRNEQFF; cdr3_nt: TGTGCCAGCAGCTCCTCGTCCAGCGGACGGAATGAGCAGTTCTTC
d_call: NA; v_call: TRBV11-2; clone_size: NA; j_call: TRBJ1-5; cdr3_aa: CASSLSGSNQPQHF; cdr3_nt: TGTGCCAGCAGCTTATCGGGGTCAAATCAGCCCCAGCATTTT
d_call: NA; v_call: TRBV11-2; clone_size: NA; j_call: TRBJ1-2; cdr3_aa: CASSFKGDYGYTF; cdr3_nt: TGTGCCAGCAGCTTTAAAGGGGACTATGGCTACACCTTC
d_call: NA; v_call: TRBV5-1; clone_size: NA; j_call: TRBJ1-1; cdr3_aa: CASSLGSYTEAFF; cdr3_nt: TGCGCCAGCAGCCTGGGGTCGTACACTGAAGCTTTCTTT
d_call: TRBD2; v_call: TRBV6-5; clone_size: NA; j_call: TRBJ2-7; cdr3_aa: CASIAAGAKEQYF; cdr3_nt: TGTGCCAGCATAGCAGCGGGGGCAAAAGAGCAGTACTTC
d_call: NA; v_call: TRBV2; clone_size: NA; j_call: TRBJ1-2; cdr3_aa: CASKPRQSKNYGYTF; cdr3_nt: TGTGCCAGCAAACCCCGACAGAGTAAAAACTATGGCTACACCTTC
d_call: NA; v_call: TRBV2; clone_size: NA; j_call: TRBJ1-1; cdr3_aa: CASSPINTEAFF; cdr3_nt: TGTGCCAGCAGCCCGATAAACACTGAAGCTTTCTTT
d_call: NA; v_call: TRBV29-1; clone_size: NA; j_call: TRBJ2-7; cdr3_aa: CSVEDLRGSLNEQYF; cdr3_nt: TGCAGCGTTGAAGATTTGAGGGGCTCTCTAAACGAGCAGTACTTC
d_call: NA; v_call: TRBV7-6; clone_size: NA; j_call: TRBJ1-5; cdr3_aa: CASSLAGGPDQPQHF; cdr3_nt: TGTGCCAGCAGCTTAGCTGGCGGTCCGGATCAGCCCCAGCATTTT
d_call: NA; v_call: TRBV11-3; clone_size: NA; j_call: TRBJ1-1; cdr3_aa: CASSLESPATALNTEAFF; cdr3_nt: TGTGCCAGCAGCTTAGAATCCCCCGCGACAGCGTTGAACACTGAAGCTTTCTTT
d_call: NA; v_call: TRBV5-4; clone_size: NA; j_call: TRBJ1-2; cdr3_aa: CASSQTENYGYTF; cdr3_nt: TGTGCCAGCAGCCAAACAGAGAACTATGGCTACACCTTC
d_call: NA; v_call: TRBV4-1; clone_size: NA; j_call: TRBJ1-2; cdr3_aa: CASNRGARSGYTF; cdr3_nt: TGCGCCAGCAATAGGGGGGCGCGCAGTGGCTACACCTTC
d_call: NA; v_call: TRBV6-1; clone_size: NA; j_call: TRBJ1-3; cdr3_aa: CASSGNHQGSGNTIYF; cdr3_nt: TGTGCCAGCAGTGGAAATCACCAGGGCTCTGGAAACACCATATATTTT
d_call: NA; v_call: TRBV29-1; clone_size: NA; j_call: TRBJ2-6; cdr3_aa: CSVGSSGANVLTF; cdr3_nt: TGCAGCGTTGGTAGCTCTGGGGCCAACGTCCTGACTTTC
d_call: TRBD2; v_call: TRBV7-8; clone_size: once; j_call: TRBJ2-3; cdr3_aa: CASRLTSAWADTQYF; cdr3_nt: TGTGCCAGCAGGCTGACTAGCGCTTGGGCAGATACGCAGTATTTT
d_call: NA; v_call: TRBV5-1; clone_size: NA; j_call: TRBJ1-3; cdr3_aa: CASSTGTASSGNTIYF; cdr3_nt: TGCGCCAGCAGCACCGGGACGGCTAGCTCTGGAAACACCATATATTTT
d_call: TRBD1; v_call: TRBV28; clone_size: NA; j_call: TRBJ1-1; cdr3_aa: CASSGQGDTEAFF; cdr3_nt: TGTGCCAGCAGTGGACAGGGGGATACTGAAGCTTTCTTT
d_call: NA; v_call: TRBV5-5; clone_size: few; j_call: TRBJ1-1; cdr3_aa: CASSLWGALNTEAFF; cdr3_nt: TGTGCCAGCAGCCTGTGGGGGGCCTTGAACACTGAAGCTTTCTTT
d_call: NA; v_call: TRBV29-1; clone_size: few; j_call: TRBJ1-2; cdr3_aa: CSVGTGDFYGYTF; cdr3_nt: TGCAGCGTTGGGACGGGAGACTTCTATGGCTACACCTTC